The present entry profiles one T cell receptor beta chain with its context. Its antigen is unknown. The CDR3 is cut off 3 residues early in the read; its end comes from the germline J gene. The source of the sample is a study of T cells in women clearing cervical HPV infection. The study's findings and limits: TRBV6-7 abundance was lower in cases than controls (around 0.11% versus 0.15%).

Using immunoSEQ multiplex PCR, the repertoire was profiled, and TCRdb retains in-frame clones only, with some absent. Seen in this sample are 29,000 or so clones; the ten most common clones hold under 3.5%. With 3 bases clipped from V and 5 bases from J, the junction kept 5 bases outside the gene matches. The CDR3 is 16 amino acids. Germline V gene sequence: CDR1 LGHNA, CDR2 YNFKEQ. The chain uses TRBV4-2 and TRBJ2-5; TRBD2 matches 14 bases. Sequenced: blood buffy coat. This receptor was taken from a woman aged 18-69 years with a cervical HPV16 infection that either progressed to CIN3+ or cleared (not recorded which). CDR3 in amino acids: CASSQGTSGSPETQYF. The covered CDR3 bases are TGTGCCAGCAGCCAGGGGACTAGCGGGAGTCCGGAGACC.